One and the same sample provided the 5 T cell receptor beta chains below, sequenced in a study of blood T cells in healthy people across ages. For the second PCR, which ran for about 6 to 11 cycles, a sample-barcoded 5' primer and a J-beta primer mix were used. TCRdb itself ran the 5' RACE reads through MiXCR, one entry per CDR3 protein. The table lists more than 900,000 distinct CDR3 sequences, around 25% of them singletons. These data also formed part of another study, on T cells of mothers and their children.

Sequencing was carried out using blood. These receptors originate from a girl aged 2-10 years in good health.

The chain has TRBV9 and TRBJ1-1; D gene unclear. CDR3 length: 14 residues. The V gene lost 0 bases and the J gene lost 1 base, with 7 bases spanning the gap. CDR1 is SGDLS, CDR2 YYNGEE, per germline. The CDR3 spells CASSVAPENTEAFF. In nucleotides, the CDR3 is TGTGCCAGCAGCGTAGCTCCAGAGAACACTGAAGCTTTCTTT.

This clonotype has only a few counts. CDR3 DNA sequence: TGCAGCGTTGAGGGGCGGGCGAAGCAAGAGACCCAGTACTTC. Translated, it gives CSVEGRAKQETQYF. The chain employs TRBV29-1 and TRBJ2-5; TRBD1 or TRBD2 may be the D gene (5 bases each). CDR3 length: 14 amino acids. Trimming removed 3 bases from V and 2 bases from J, with 13 bases in between. The germline V gene encodes CDR1 SQVTM and CDR2 ANQGSEA.

V gene TRBV4-1 combines with J gene TRBJ2-1; no clear D gene. CDR1 is MGHRA, CDR2 YSYEKL, per germline. Between the trimmed V and J ends, which lost 2 bases and 8 bases, there was a span of 10 bases. This CDR3 has 13 amino acids. The CDR3 DNA reads TGCGCCAGCAGCCAAAATCCCCACGATGAGCAGTTCTTC. The encoded protein is CASSQNPHDEQFF.

This clonotype was observed a handful of times. This chain uses TRBV3-1 with TRBJ1-2; the D is unclear. V lost 0 bases and J 7 bases, leaving 12 bases between the germline ends. CDR3 length: 14 residues. The germline V gene encodes CDR1 LGHDT and CDR2 YNNKEL (reference sequence). The CDR3 DNA is TGTGCCAGCAGCCAAGATTTGAAGCTGGGTGGCTACACCTTC. Residues: CASSQDLKLGGYTF.

This clonotype has just a few counts. CDR3 sequence reads: CATRRNNQPQHF. Here the CDR3 DNA reads TGTGCCACCCGACGGAACAATCAGCCCCAGCATTTT. The chain is built from TRBV28 and TRBJ1-5, with no clear D. The germline V gene has CDR1 MDHEN and CDR2 SYDVKM. The CDR3 spans 12 residues. Trimming shortened V by 10 bases and J by 3 bases, and 10 bases separated the two germline ends.